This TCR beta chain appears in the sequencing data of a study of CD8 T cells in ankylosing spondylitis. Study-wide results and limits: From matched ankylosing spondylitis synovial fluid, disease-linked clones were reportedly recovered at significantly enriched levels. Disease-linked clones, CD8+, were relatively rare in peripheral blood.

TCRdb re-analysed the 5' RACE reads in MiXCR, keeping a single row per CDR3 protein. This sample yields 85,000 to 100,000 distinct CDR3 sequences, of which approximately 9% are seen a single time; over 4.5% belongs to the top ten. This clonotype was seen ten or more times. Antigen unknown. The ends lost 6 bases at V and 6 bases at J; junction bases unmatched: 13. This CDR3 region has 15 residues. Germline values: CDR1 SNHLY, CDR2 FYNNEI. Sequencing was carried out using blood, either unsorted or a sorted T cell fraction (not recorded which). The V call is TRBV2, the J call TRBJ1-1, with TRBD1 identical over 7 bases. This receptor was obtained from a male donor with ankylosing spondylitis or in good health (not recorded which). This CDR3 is CASRGTQGRYAEAFF. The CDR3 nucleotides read TGTGCCAGCAGGGGTACACAGGGGCGATACGCTGAAGCTTTCTTT.